This TCR beta chain came from a study of cytomegalovirus exposure and HLA in healthy donors. Study observations and caveats: Later on, an analysis tied roughly 17,000 TCR beta sequences to HLA alleles at 0.05 false discovery rate. The authors considered a cluster of highly shared sequence variants likely to be a sequencing artifact. Most TCR beta V segments were productive about 87% or about 30% of the time in an earlier analysis.

The PCR made use of 60 Vbeta and 13 Jbeta primers. In the authors' workflow: Unique TCR beta chains totaled 80 million to 100 million in a later count, with approximately 11 million of them shared. The repertoire was sequenced with immunoSEQ multiplex PCR; TCRdb's copy has only in-frame clones and lacks some. The DNA gave D and trimming, while V, J and clone size come from that table. Among some 190,000 clones listed, around 86% were seen once. On this clone itself: Its target is unknown.

V was pared by 4 bases and J by 5 bases, with 9 bases of the junction left unmatched. Germline values: CDR1 MNHNS, CDR2 SASEGT. CDR3 length equals 15 residues. This TCR was sampled from a man aged 25 to 40 in good health and CMV-seronegative. The chain combines TRBV6-1 with TRBJ2-7, with 9 bases lining up with TRBD2. The sequenced material came from PBMCs. The CDR3 bases are TGTGCCAGCAGTGCCTTTTTAGCGGGAGCGGACGAGCAGTACTTC. Its protein is CASSAFLAGADEQYF.